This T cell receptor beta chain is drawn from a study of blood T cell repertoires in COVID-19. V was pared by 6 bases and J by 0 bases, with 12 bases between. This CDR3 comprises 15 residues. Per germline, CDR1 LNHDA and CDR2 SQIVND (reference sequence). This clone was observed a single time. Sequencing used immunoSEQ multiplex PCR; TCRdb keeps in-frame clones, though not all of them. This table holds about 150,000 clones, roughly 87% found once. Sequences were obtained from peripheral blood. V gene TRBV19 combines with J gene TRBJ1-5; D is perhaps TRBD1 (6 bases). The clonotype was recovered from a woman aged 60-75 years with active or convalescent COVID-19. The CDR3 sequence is CASSPQGYSNQPQHF. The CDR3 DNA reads TGTGCCAGTAGCCCACAGGGATATAGCAATCAGCCCCAGCATTTT.